Listed below are T cell receptor beta chains from one sample, sequenced in a study of blood T cell repertoires in COVID-19. The data were produced by immunoSEQ multiplex PCR, yet TCRdb's version contains in-frame clones alone and is incomplete. The table includes around 330,000 clones, 90% detected once. The sequenced sample was PBMCs or T cells enriched from blood (not recorded which). The receptors shown here come from a man aged 55 to 69 who had recovered from COVID-19. Both conserved end residues are part of each CDR3. A D gene is named only where the DNA matches it firmly. Part of the rows lack a size; the others show once, few, many or a class for expanded clones.

.	TRBV30	TRBJ2-3	.	TGTGCCTGGAGTGTAAGATGGCAGAGCACAGATACGCAGTATTTT	CAWSVRWQSTDTQYF
once	TRBV6-5	TRBJ2-1	.	TGTGCCAGCAGCTTTAGCGAAAGCTCCTACAATGAGCAGTTCTTC	CASSFSESSYNEQFF
once	TRBV11-3	TRBJ1-1	.	TGTGCCAGCAGCCCCCTCCTGCATGCGATGGCTTTCTTT	CASSPLLHAMAFF
.	TRBV7-6	TRBJ2-7	.	TGTGCCAGCAGCTCAGAATACGAGCAGTACTTC	CASSSEYEQYF
.	TRBV10-2	TRBJ2-1	TRBD2	TGCGCCGCCCGGACTAGCGGACCCTACAATGAGCAGTTCTTC	CAARTSGPYNEQFF
.	TRBV18	TRBJ2-5	.	TGTGCCAGCTCACCTTCAGGGATCGAGACCCAGTACTTC	CASSPSGIETQYF
.	TRBV30	TRBJ1-2	TRBD1	TGTGCCTGGAGTAGGAAGGGAGACAGGGGGCAGCTCTCCTTC	CAWSRKGDRGQLSF
.	TRBV19	TRBJ2-7	TRBD1	TGTGCCAGTAGTATTGGTGGACAGGGGGGAAAGGTGCAGTACTTC	CASSIGGQGGKVQYF
.	TRBV7-8	TRBJ1-5	.	TGTGCCAGCAGCTTACGAGGGGGAGGGAGAGATAGCAATCAGCCCCAGCATTTT	CASSLRGGGRDSNQPQHF
.	TRBV7-3	TRBJ2-3	.	TGTGCCAGCAGTAGCCAGGGTTCCGATACGCAGTATTTT	CASSSQGSDTQYF
.	TRBV5-1	TRBJ2-7	TRBD1	TGCGCCAGCAGCGCCGGACAGGGCGGATACGAGCAGTACTTC	CASSAGQGGYEQYF
.	TRBV2	TRBJ1-2	.	TGTGCCAGCAGTGACCCACTTCAGGGGAAAACTAACTATGGCTACACCTTC	CASSDPLQGKTNYGYTF
.	TRBV5-6	TRBJ1-1	.	TGTGCCAGCAGCCTACAGGGCCTACCTGGTGAAGCTTTCTTT	CASSLQGLPGEAFF
.	TRBV19	TRBJ2-3	.	TGTGCCAGTCAGGGTCGCACAGATACGCAGTATTTT	CASQGRTDTQYF
few	TRBV11-3	TRBJ2-3	.	TGTGCCAGCAGCTTGGTAGCGTCGTCGACAGATACGCAGTATTTT	CASSLVASSTDTQYF